This note documents a single TCR beta chain sequence. Antigen specificity is unknown. Cells were stimulated with CMV-infected fibroblast lysates at 10 ug/mL. CD40L-negative CD69-negative CD45RO-high memory CD4+ T cells were sorted as populations depleted of antigen-responding cells. CD8+ T cells were removed from PBMCs prior to stimulation. A roughly 19-hour stimulation of CD8-depleted PBMCs used anti-CD28/CD49d costimulation, CD40-blocking antibody and enfuvirtide. V was pared by 1 base and J by 1 base, with 10 bases between. Germline lookup yields CDR1 MNHNS and CDR2 SASEGT. This CDR3 contains 15 residues. This sample is part of a study of persistence of HIV-infected CD4 T cells. Across the study: Isolated cells were CMV- and HIV-1 Gag-responding CD4+ T cells. Overall study results and limits: Compared with CD3/CD28-stimulated cells, CMV- and Gag-responding cells showed lower TCRbeta richness.

Sequencing used immunoSEQ version 4 in survey mode. Repertoires were generated with immunoSEQ multiplex PCR, while TCRdb's copy carries only in-frame clones and drops some. Of over 25,000 clones listed, 82% are singletons. The receptor comes from an adult man with HIV who was CMV-seropositive. The chain is built from TRBV6-1 and TRBJ1-1; D ambiguous. The material was CD4+ T cells sorted from PBMCs after approximately 19-hour stimulation, obtained from a patient who received antiretroviral therapy. This CDR3 is CASSEGLGWNTEAFF. CDR3 in DNA: TGTGCCAGCAGTGAAGGTCTGGGTTGGAACACTGAAGCTTTCTTT.